A selection of T cell receptor beta chains follows, all from one sample in a study of shared T cell receptors in the human thymus. Using immunoSEQ multiplex PCR, the repertoire was profiled, and TCRdb retains in-frame clones only, with some absent. In the table there are some 700,000 clones, 80% to 90% of which are singletons. These data also featured in a second study, about human thymus T cells.

The sample taken for sequencing was thymocytes. These receptors all come from a girl under three years old with a congenital heart defect. The CDR3 runs from the conserved cysteine through the conserved F or W. D genes are given only for firm matches. Clone sizes are given selectively: once, few, many, or a class where the clone is expanded.

cdr3_aa cdr3_nt j_call v_call d_call clone_size cdr3_length
CASSLTGSEEPQHF TGCGCCAGCAGCCTTACAGGGAGTGAAGAGCCCCAGCATTTT TRBJ1-5 TRBV5-1 - - 14
CASSLNASGGRKETQYF TGTGCCAGCAGCTTAAATGCTAGCGGGGGGAGGAAGGAGACCCAGTACTTC TRBJ2-5 TRBV7-2 TRBD2 - 17
CASSLRRSSGESNEQFF TGTGCCAGCAGCTTAAGACGATCTAGCGGGGAGAGCAATGAGCAGTTCTTC TRBJ2-1 TRBV7-9 TRBD2 - 17
CASSLSGLNTEAFF TGTGCCAGCAGCTTGTCAGGGCTAAACACTGAAGCTTTCTTT TRBJ1-1 TRBV11-2 - once 14
CSAGTGHAFF TGCAGTGCTGGGACAGGGCATGCTTTCTTT TRBJ1-1 TRBV20-1 TRBD1 - 10
CASSTHPGDTEAFF TGTGCCAGCAGTACGCACCCCGGGGACACTGAAGCTTTCTTT TRBJ1-1 TRBV27 - - 14
CASSEAPLAMNTEAFF TGTGCCAGCAGTGAAGCGCCCTTGGCCATGAACACTGAAGCTTTCTTT TRBJ1-1 TRBV6-1 - - 16
CASSTLPGQGGYTEAFF TGTGCCAGCAGTACACTCCCGGGACAGGGGGGCTACACTGAAGCTTTCTTT TRBJ1-1 TRBV25-1 TRBD1 - 17
CASGEGAVWYEQYF TGTGCCAGCGGTGAAGGGGCTGTTTGGTACGAGCAGTACTTC TRBJ2-7 TRBV6-5 - - 14
CASSEAQRGGETYGYTF TGTGCCAGCAGTGAAGCTCAGAGGGGGGGGGAGACGTATGGCTACACCTTC TRBJ1-2 TRBV6-1 - - 17
CASSSPHRYSGNTIYF TGTGCCAGCAGTTCACCCCACAGATACTCTGGAAACACCATATATTTT TRBJ1-3 TRBV28 - - 16
CASSSTIPLWYTYNEQFF TGTGCCAGCAGTTCCACTATTCCCCTGTGGTACACCTACAATGAGCAGTTCTTC TRBJ2-1 TRBV27 - - 18
CASTRRWAGDRVLNEKLFF TGCGCCAGCACCCGCAGATGGGCTGGGGACAGGGTCCTTAATGAAAAACTGTTTTTT TRBJ1-4 TRBV4-1 TRBD1 - 19
CASSFPNRAYDTEAFF TGTGCCAGCAGCTTTCCGAACAGGGCGTACGACACTGAAGCTTTCTTT TRBJ1-1 TRBV5-8 - - 16
CASSLLAGRRDTQYF TGTGCCAGCAGCCTTCTAGCGGGGAGGCGAGATACGCAGTATTTT TRBJ2-3 TRBV6-5 TRBD2 - 15
CSVGGANSLCGYTF TGCAGCGTTGGTGGGGCCAATAGCCTCTGTGGCTACACCTTC TRBJ1-2 TRBV29-1 - - 14
CASSWHRGAGELFF TGTGCCAGCAGTTGGCACAGGGGAGCCGGGGAGCTGTTTTTT TRBJ2-2 TRBV27 TRBD1 once 14
CASSLVRSQRGTDTQYF TGTGCCAGCAGCTTAGTAAGGAGCCAAAGAGGCACAGATACGCAGTATTTT TRBJ2-3 TRBV7-6 - - 17
CASSPPGVVYREFPNYGYTF TGTGCCAGCTCACCACCGGGGGTGGTGTACAGGGAGTTCCCTAACTATGGCTACACCTTC TRBJ1-2 TRBV18 - - 20
CASSVTGGGYTF TGTGCCAGCAGCGTGACAGGGGGCGGCTACACCTTC TRBJ1-2 TRBV21-1 - - 12